A selection of T cell receptor beta chains follows, all from one sample in a study of response to subunit inactivated influenza vaccine. TCRdb re-analysed the RT-PCR reads in MiXCR, keeping a single row per CDR3 protein. The sample contains over 300,000 distinct CDR3 sequences, 21% of which appear only once. The sequencing used PBMCs from blood, collected about 20 months after vaccination. All receptors derive from a man between 45 and 75 years old who received an inactivated influenza vaccine. Both conserved end residues are part of each CDR3. The D gene is left open where the match is weak. Only some rows state a clone size, as once, few, many or a class for expanded clones.

clone_size j_call v_call d_call cdr3_aa cdr3_nt
few TRBJ1-6 TRBV6-1 . CASRPTGKSPLHF TGTGCCAGCAGACCGACAGGCAAATCACCCCTCCACTTT
. TRBJ2-2 TRBV5-5 TRBD2 CASSLRGSSNTGELFF TGTGCCAGCAGCTTGCGCGGGAGCTCGAACACCGGGGAGCTGTTTTTT
. TRBJ1-2 TRBV4-3 . CASSHPRTFSYTF TGCGCCAGCAGCCATCCGAGGACCTTCTCCTACACCTTC
. TRBJ1-2 TRBV12-3/TRBV12-4 TRBD1 CASSLTGGRNYGYTF TGTGCCAGCAGTCTTACAGGGGGCCGCAACTATGGCTACACCTTC
few TRBJ1-1 TRBV20-1 . CSARGGHMNTEAFF TGCAGTGCTAGAGGCGGTCATATGAACACTGAAGCTTTCTTT
few TRBJ1-4 TRBV20-1 . CSAPQGTSANEKLFF TGCAGTGCCCCACAGGGTACTTCCGCTAATGAAAAACTGTTTTTT
many TRBJ1-1 TRBV18 . CASSPPVGTEAFF TGTGCCAGCTCACCTCCAGTGGGCACTGAAGCTTTCTTT
few TRBJ1-5 TRBV12-3/TRBV12-4 . CASTRRENQPQHF TGTGCCAGCACCAGGAGGGAGAATCAGCCCCAGCATTTT
. TRBJ2-5 TRBV5-6 TRBD2 CASSLGLAGHGPLQETQYF TGTGCCAGCAGCTTGGGACTAGCGGGCCACGGGCCCCTCCAAGAGACCCAGTACTTC
few TRBJ1-4 TRBV5-4 . CASSPSGGNNEKLFF TGTGCCAGCAGCCCCTCGGGCGGCAACAATGAAAAACTGTTTTTT
. TRBJ1-1 TRBV7-3 . CASRPPGLNTEAFF TGTGCCAGCAGACCCCCAGGGTTGAACACTGAAGCTTTCTTT
few TRBJ1-4 TRBV7-9 TRBD1 CASSWTGMEKLFF TGTGCCAGCAGCTGGACAGGGATGGAAAAACTGTTTTTT
. TRBJ1-2 TRBV30 . CAWRGSGRIYGYTF TGTGCCTGGAGAGGTAGCGGACGGATTTATGGCTACACCTTC
few TRBJ1-1 TRBV4-2 . CASSPLTAVTEAFF TGTGCCAGCAGCCCTTTGACAGCGGTCACTGAAGCTTTCTTT
few TRBJ1-1 TRBV7-2 . CASSLDSGRGTEAFF TGTGCCAGCAGCTTAGACTCGGGACGGGGCACTGAAGCTTTCTTT
. TRBJ2-1 TRBV5-1 . CASSLSFGHRYNEQFF TGCGCCAGCAGCTTGAGCTTCGGACACCGCTACAATGAGCAGTTCTTC
many TRBJ1-2 TRBV11-2 . CASSLDTGGYTF TGTGCCAGCAGCTTAGATACAGGCGGCTACACCTTC
few TRBJ2-7 TRBV20-1 TRBD2 CSARDVVAGASYEQYF TGCAGTGCTAGAGATGTAGTAGCGGGGGCGTCCTACGAGCAGTACTTC
few TRBJ1-2 TRBV4-1 . CASSPSAHANYGYTF TGCGCCAGCAGCCCCTCGGCACACGCTAACTATGGCTACACCTTC
few TRBJ1-6 TRBV30 . CAWTQGPGSPLHF TGTGCCTGGACTCAGGGACCCGGTTCACCCCTCCACTTT
. TRBJ2-5 TRBV9 . CASSVGPETQETQYF TGTGCCAGCAGCGTCGGTCCCGAAACCCAAGAGACCCAGTACTTC
few TRBJ1-1 TRBV30 . CAWSRGYTEAFF TGTGCCTGGAGCAGGGGTTACACTGAAGCTTTCTTT
. TRBJ2-7 TRBV12-3/TRBV12-4 . CASSDPGTTSSYEQYF TGTGCCAGCAGTGACCCCGGGACAACCAGCTCCTACGAGCAGTACTTC
many TRBJ2-5 TRBV29-1 . CSAGDWETQYF TGCAGCGCTGGGGACTGGGAGACCCAGTACTTC
many TRBJ1-2 TRBV5-1 . CASSPSLYGYTF TGCGCCAGCAGCCCCAGCCTCTATGGCTACACCTTC
. TRBJ2-1 TRBV20-1 . CSGLDNSYEQFF TGCAGTGGATTAGACAATAGCTATGAGCAGTTCTTC
. TRBJ1-4 TRBV12-3/TRBV12-4 . CASSLRATNEKLFF TGTGCCAGCAGTTTACGTGCAACTAATGAAAAACTGTTTTTT
few TRBJ1-1 TRBV7-2 . CASSFVRQVEEAFF TGTGCCAGCAGCTTCGTCCGACAGGTGGAAGAAGCTTTCTTT
. TRBJ2-7 TRBV21-1 . CASSKHNVFRSSEQYF TGTGCCAGCAGCAAGCATAATGTTTTCCGCTCCAGCGAGCAGTACTTC
few TRBJ2-1 TRBV5-6 . CASSSGLLNNEQFF TGTGCCAGCAGCTCAGGACTCCTAAACAATGAGCAGTTCTTC
few TRBJ2-1 TRBV20-1 TRBD2 CSARVPTSANYNEQFF TGCAGTGCTAGAGTTCCGACTAGCGCCAATTACAATGAGCAGTTCTTC
. TRBJ1-1 TRBV14 . CASSYGTPNTEAFF TGTGCCAGCAGCTACGGGACACCGAACACTGAAGCTTTCTTT
. TRBJ2-7 TRBV4-3 . CASSQEARTYEQYF TGCGCCAGCAGCCAAGAGGCCAGAACCTACGAGCAGTACTTC
. TRBJ2-7 TRBV12-3/TRBV12-4 . CASSSDAGPLWYEQYF TGTGCCAGCAGTTCAGACGCCGGGCCCCTCTGGTACGAGCAGTACTTC
. TRBJ2-3 TRBV12-3/TRBV12-4 . CASSLAGLGGDTQYF TGTGCCAGCAGTTTAGCAGGGTTAGGAGGAGATACGCAGTATTTT
many TRBJ1-5 TRBV20-1 TRBD1 CSALDRGWSNQPQHF TGCAGTGCCTTGGACAGGGGTTGGAGCAATCAGCCCCAGCATTTT
few TRBJ1-5 TRBV27 . CASSPRHSSNQPQHF TGTGCCAGCAGTCCAAGACACTCTAGCAATCAGCCCCAGCATTTT
few TRBJ1-5 TRBV20-1 . CSARGGGYQPQHF TGCAGTGCTAGAGGCGGGGGGTATCAGCCCCAGCATTTT
. TRBJ2-2 TRBV6-2/TRBV6-3 . CASRVRDRYTGELFF TGTGCCAGCAGAGTACGGGACCGGTACACCGGGGAGCTGTTTTTT
. TRBJ2-7 TRBV29-1 TRBD1 CSVNSGTGAEQYF TGCAGCGTAAACTCCGGGACAGGGGCCGAGCAGTACTTC
few TRBJ2-7 TRBV6-1 TRBD1 CASKGGQGFYEQYF TGTGCCAGCAAGGGGGGACAGGGGTTCTACGAGCAGTACTTC
. TRBJ2-5 TRBV5-4 TRBD2 CASSLAGGSKETQYF TGTGCCAGCAGCTTGGCCGGGGGGTCCAAAGAGACCCAGTACTTC
. TRBJ2-3 TRBV29-1 TRBD2 CSVSSGRFGTDTQYF TGCAGCGTTTCTAGCGGGAGGTTTGGGACAGATACGCAGTATTTT
few TRBJ2-1 TRBV12-3/TRBV12-4 . CASSFRMGIYEQFF TGTGCCAGCAGTTTTAGGATGGGGATCTATGAGCAGTTCTTC
. TRBJ2-7 TRBV5-1 . CASSLVAGLYEQYF TGCGCCAGCAGCTTGGTGGCGGGGCTCTACGAGCAGTACTTC
. TRBJ2-4 TRBV4-3 . CASSQNSWQENIQYF TGCGCCAGCAGCCAAAACTCCTGGCAGGAAAACATTCAGTACTTC
. TRBJ2-3 TRBV7-2 TRBD2 CASSLPLAGLVTDTQYF TGTGCCAGCAGCTTACCTCTAGCGGGGCTAGTCACAGATACGCAGTATTTT
. TRBJ2-3 TRBV20-1 TRBD2 CSARVLAGTADTQYF TGCAGTGCTAGGGTACTAGCGGGGACTGCAGATACGCAGTATTTT
few TRBJ1-2 TRBV7-6 . CASSLGVTAGYGYTF TGTGCCAGCAGCTTAGGCGTTACGGCCGGCTATGGCTACACCTTC
. TRBJ1-1 TRBV29-1 . CSVGRTGTEAFF TGCAGCGTAGGCAGGACGGGGACTGAAGCTTTCTTT
. TRBJ1-5 TRBV2 TRBD1 CASRGPSGQVLGNQPQHF TGTGCCAGCAGGGGCCCCTCGGGACAGGTCCTGGGAAATCAGCCCCAGCATTTT
few TRBJ1-1 TRBV14 TRBD1 CARIPRDRGPNTEAFF TGTGCCAGAATACCCCGGGACAGGGGACCGAACACTGAAGCTTTCTTT
many TRBJ1-1 TRBV12-3/TRBV12-4 . CASRTTVSLNTEAFF TGTGCCAGCAGGACTACAGTGTCCTTGAACACTGAAGCTTTCTTT
. TRBJ2-1 TRBV12-3/TRBV12-4 . CASSLVGWGYEQFF TGTGCCAGCAGTTTAGTTGGCTGGGGGTATGAGCAGTTCTTC
. TRBJ2-7 TRBV9 . CASSVGGVGAPYEQYF TGTGCCAGCAGCGTAGGCGGGGTTGGGGCCCCCTACGAGCAGTACTTC
few TRBJ1-3 TRBV10-3 . CAISEGSGAAGNTIYF TGTGCCATCAGTGAGGGATCGGGGGCTGCTGGAAACACCATATATTTT
few TRBJ2-1 TRBV5-5 . CASSFQGRAYNEQFF TGTGCCAGCAGCTTTCAGGGCCGGGCGTACAATGAGCAGTTCTTC
. TRBJ1-4 TRBV18 . CASSLEQWENEKLFF TGTGCCAGCTCACTCGAACAATGGGAAAATGAAAAACTGTTTTTT
few TRBJ2-3 TRBV9 TRBD2 CASSVAGTRGDTQYF TGTGCCAGCAGCGTAGCCGGGACTAGAGGAGATACGCAGTATTTT